This is a list of T cell receptor beta chains from one sample in a study of cytomegalovirus exposure and HLA in healthy donors. TCRdb's copy holds only in-frame clones and misses some; the assay was immunoSEQ multiplex PCR. The data hold about 110,000 clones, with 60% to 80% observed a single time. Specimen: PBMCs. Source of these receptors: a man aged 35 to 55 in good health and CMV-seronegative. Each CDR3 is given with its conserved first and last residue. Rows may omit the clone size; those that give it use once, few, many or a size class.

TRBJ2-1 | TRBV11-2 | . | CASSRAGITNEQFF
TRBJ1-1 | TRBV6-4 | . | CAGKDRGYTEAFF
TRBJ2-3 | TRBV13 | . | CASSISVGGGARDTQYF
TRBJ2-3 | TRBV15 | . | CATSRGVDRGSTDTQYF
TRBJ1-2 | TRBV10-2 | . | CASSESGFYGYTF
TRBJ2-1 | TRBV4-2 | few | CASSQVSGGLNEQFF
TRBJ2-2 | TRBV7-9 | . | CASSSSIAGGPGNTGELFF
TRBJ1-2 | TRBV5-5 | . | CASRPISGPSNYGYTF
TRBJ2-2 | TRBV2 | . | CASTSKSGTGELFF
TRBJ1-2 | TRBV7-2 | . | CASSIPRGGHYGYTF
TRBJ2-1 | TRBV11-2 | . | CASSLGFAGGEQFF
TRBJ2-5 | TRBV5-8 | . | CASSSSGALIEAQYF
TRBJ2-7 | TRBV16 | . | CASSATGVFNEQYF
TRBJ2-2 | TRBV2 | . | CASRINRGNTGELFF
TRBJ2-2 | TRBV7-2 | . | CASSYRGQGKNTGELFF
TRBJ2-5 | TRBV12-2 | . | CASRLGTGPQETQYF
TRBJ1-1 | TRBV5-1 | . | CASSLDSMNTEAFF
TRBJ2-7 | TRBV10-3 | . | CAISWDRVYEQYF
TRBJ2-3 | TRBV5-1 | . | CASSLAVGGGAGDTQYF
TRBJ1-2 | TRBV29-1 | . | CSVAEGANYGYTF
TRBJ2-5 | TRBV7-7 | . | CASSLGGTEQETQYF
TRBJ1-2 | TRBV5-4 | . | CASSLEPTGYGYTF
TRBJ2-7 | TRBV27 | . | CASIAGRGSYEQYF
TRBJ2-1 | TRBV5-1 | few | CASSTGGGQDNEQFF
TRBJ1-2 | TRBV5-5 | . | CASRYRDRDVYGYTF
TRBJ2-7 | TRBV7-9 | . | CASSEQGYEQYF
TRBJ2-7 | TRBV6-5 | . | CASSRQGITYEQYF
TRBJ2-4 | TRBV11-2 | . | CASSPLEAKNIQYF
TRBJ2-3 | TRBV21-1 | . | CASSTKREFVGSESDTQYF
TRBJ1-2 | TRBV25-1 | . | CASRGQTLGYGYTF
TRBJ2-7 | TRBV7-2 | . | CASSRARGLSSYEQYF
TRBJ1-1 | TRBV5-6 | . | CASSQGTGLMNTEAFF
TRBJ2-1 | TRBV4-1 | few | CASRQGVLGRRENNEQFF
TRBJ2-2 | TRBV5-6 | . | CASSLAAGEGTGELFF
TRBJ2-7 | TRBV5-4 | . | CASSPEGTGGYEQYF
TRBJ2-6 | TRBV11-2 | . | CASSLGQGGANVLTF
TRBJ1-3 | TRBV29-1 | . | CSVSGTVDTIYF
TRBJ1-1 | TRBV7-9 | . | CASTFYREYTEAFF
TRBJ1-2 | TRBV21-1 | . | CASKKGKYYGYTF
TRBJ1-1 | TRBV5-5 | many | CASKPWGTGVNTEAFF
TRBJ1-1 | TRBV19 | . | CASSPRMGISENTEAFF
TRBJ1-1 | TRBV12-5 | . | CASGRGSETEAFF
TRBJ2-7 | TRBV2 | . | CASIRDTFHHEQYF
TRBJ1-1 | TRBV20-1 | . | CSASRATEAFF
TRBJ1-5 | TRBV29-1 | . | CSVREGGTNQPQHF
TRBJ2-1 | TRBV2 | once | CASSDGGASGGSIEQFF
TRBJ2-2 | TRBV2 | few | CASSEVSGGAVNTGELFF